These 11 T cell receptor beta chains were all obtained from the same sample, sequenced in a study of early stage breast cancer tumors (dated by TCRdb to between 2016 and 2019). Receptor libraries were prepared by the immunoSEQ multiplex PCR assay. This is the immuneACCESS table as TCRdb keeps it, with only in-frame sequences that have V and J called. A part of the clones is gone; compared with another copy, unresolved V genes explain less than half, and the rest is unexplained. Present in this sample are around 48,000 clones, about 93% of which were seen just once. Of the sample, around 5% falls within the top ten clones. Sequencing was performed on blood. The receptors come from a person aged 70 to 80 with breast cancer.

The J gene is TRBJ1-5, the V gene TRBV7-2; the D is unclear. Trimming took off 2 bases at V and 7 bases at J, with 18 bases between the two ends. The CDR3 covers 16 residues. Germline V gene data show CDR1 as SGHTA and CDR2 as FQGNSA. CDR3 coding DNA: TGTGCCAGCAGCTTAACGGGCCCGGGATCCCCCCAGCCCCAGCATTTT. Residues: CASSLTGPGSPQPQHF. Full variable domain (missing parts from reference TRBV7-2 and TRBJ1-5): GAGVSQSPSNKVTEKGKDVELRCDPISGHTALYWYRQSLGQGLEFLIYFQGNSAPDKSGLPSDRFSAERTGGSVSTLTIQRTQQEDSAVYLCASSLTGPGSPQPQHFGDGTRLSIL.

This chain connects TRBV7-2 to TRBJ1-1; tentatively, D is TRBD1 (5 bases). The CDR3 covers 13 residues. The ends were cut back, 3 bases at V and 4 bases at J, with 9 bases in the middle. CDR1 and CDR2 (germline): SGHTA, FQGNSA. The CDR3 bases are TGTGCCAGCAGCTTCCAGGGAGGCACTGAAGCTTTCTTT. Its translation: CASSFQGGTEAFF.

This clone was recorded once. The V gene is TRBV6-4, the J gene TRBJ2-2; possibly TRBD2 for D (5 bases). This CDR3 is built from 15 residues. The V and J ends lost 5 bases and 2 bases respectively, with 12 bases between them. Germline CDR1 is MRHNA and CDR2 is SNTAGT. The CDR3 protein is CASSPTRENTGELFF. CDR3 in DNA: TGTGCCAGCAGTCCAACACGGGAAAACACCGGGGAGCTGTTTTTT.

The genes are TRBV30 and TRBJ1-1; D is undetermined. Germline V gives CDR1 GTSNPN, CDR2 SVGIG (reference sequence). CDR3 length equals 13 residues. V was pared by 2 bases and J by 1 base, with 8 bases between. CDR3 sequence (DNA): TGTGCCTGGAGTCTCAGAAAGAACACTGAAGCTTTCTTT. Its translation is CAWSLRKNTEAFF.

J is TRBJ2-7 and V is TRBV28; D unresolved. V shed 5 bases and J shed 1 base, with 12 bases lying between them. The CDR3 length is 14 residues. Germline CDR1 MDHEN, CDR2 SYDVKM. CDR3 sequence: CASSPNDGSYEQYF. CDR3 nucleotide sequence: TGTGCCAGCAGTCCCAACGACGGGTCCTACGAGCAGTACTTC.

The CDR3 nucleotides read TGCGCCAGCAGCCCGCTAGTCGGAGGCCAAGAGACCCAGTACTTC. Encoded protein: CASSPLVGGQETQYF. V usage is TRBV5-1 and J usage is TRBJ2-5, with a tentative D call TRBD2 (5 bases). The CDR3 is 15 residues long. With 4 bases removed from V and 1 base from J, the gap between germline ends came to 14 bases. Germline V CDR1 and CDR2: SGHRS, YFSETQ.

V and J are TRBV7-2 and TRBJ2-1; 10 bases map to TRBD2. Trimming removed 5 bases from V and 4 bases from J; junction bases left unmatched: 5. The CDR3 spans 15 residues. Germline V gene lookup returns CDR1 SGHTA and CDR2 FQGNSA. CDR3 loop: CASSREREGYNEQFF. As DNA, the CDR3 is TGTGCCAGCAGCCGAGAGCGGGAGGGGTACAATGAGCAGTTCTTC. The full variable domain, its missing parts supplied by reference TRBV7-2 and TRBJ2-1, is GAGVSQSPSNKVTEKGKDVELRCDPISGHTALYWYRQSLGQGLEFLIYFQGNSAPDKSGLPSDRFSAERTGGSVSTLTIQRTQQEDSAVYLCASSREREGYNEQFFGPGTRLTVL.

V is TRBV6-5 and J is TRBJ2-5, with D maybe TRBD2 (7 bases). The CDR3 is 15 residues long. Trimming took 7 bases from V and 3 from J, leaving 18 bases between them. The germline CDR1 and CDR2 sequences are MNHEY and SVGAGI. Written as DNA, the CDR3 is TGTGCCAGCACCCCCGTGGGGGCGGGGGAAGAGACCCAGTACTTC. Translated, it gives CASTPVGAGEETQYF.

This chain connects TRBV4-3 to TRBJ1-5; D remains ambiguous. V was clipped by 0 bases and J by 3 bases, with 9 bases between them. The CDR3 covers 15 residues. Germline assignment: CDR1 LGHNA and CDR2 YSLEER. The CDR3 DNA sequence: TGCGCCAGCAGCCAAGACCGGTATTTCAATCAGCCCCAGCATTTT. It is translated as CASSQDRYFNQPQHF.

This chain connects TRBV6-5 to TRBJ1-5; 11 nucleotides line up with TRBD1. The CDR3 runs 15 residues. Germline CDR1 is MNHEY and CDR2 is SVGAGI. V was clipped by 6 bases and J by 7 bases; unmatched bases: 8. Here the CDR3 reads CASSRGGTGGQPQHF. Written as DNA, the CDR3 is TGTGCCAGCAGCCGCGGGGGGACAGGGGGGCAGCCCCAGCATTTT.

The V and J genes are TRBV18 and TRBJ1-1; D is possibly TRBD1 (6 bases). The CDR3 totals 13 residues. Per germline, CDR1 KGHSH and CDR2 LQKENI. Trimming took off 4 bases at V and 6 bases at J, with 12 bases between the two ends. DNA for the CDR3: TGTGCCAGCTCACAGGGGGAAAGCTCTGAAGCTTTCTTT. Its translation: CASSQGESSEAFF.